This TCR beta chain was sequenced for a study of technical replicates of blood from a handful of donors. Per the germline V gene, CDR1 is SGHRS and CDR2 is YFSETQ. V dropped 4 bases and J dropped 10; count of bases not matched to a gene: 18. This CDR3 spans 17 amino acids. Produced via immunoSEQ multiplex PCR; TCRdb's table is partial and in-frame only. The data hold about 83,000 clones, with roughly nine tenths observed a single time. The chain has TRBV5-1 and TRBJ2-1; 9 bases line up with TRBD2. The TCR was taken from a human donor in good health. The specimen sequenced was T cells isolated from PBMCs. This chain's CDR3 is CASSLGGIAGALDEQFF. DNA for the CDR3: TGCGCCAGCAGCCTGGGAGGGATAGCGGGAGCTTTGGACGAGCAGTTCTTC.